The 10 T cell receptor beta chains listed next were all sequenced from one sample in a study of blood T cell repertoires in COVID-19 (dated by TCRdb to 2019 to 2021). Receptor amplification or capture employed the immunoSEQ multiplex PCR assay. TCRdb carries this immuneACCESS record with in-frame sequences only. Its versions omit some clonotypes, under half of them owing to an unresolved V gene in the studies checked, with the rest unexplained. Here the sample has 120,000 to 150,000 clones; 75% to 85% occur a single time. The ten largest clonotypes hold about 4.3% of the sample. Sequenced input: peripheral blood. These receptors were taken from a woman of 80 years or more with acute or convalescent COVID-19.

This clone was seen once. This chain connects TRBV5-1 to TRBJ2-2, with TRBD2 matching 12 bases. After removal of 6 bases from V and 6 bases from J, the junction contained 6 bases not matched to a gene. The CDR3 has 15 amino acids. The V gene's germline CDR1 is SGHRS and CDR2 YFSETQ. The CDR3 protein is CASKGGLAGPGELFF. DNA of the CDR3: TGCGCCAGCAAAGGGGGACTAGCGGGCCCCGGGGAGCTGTTTTTT.

This clone was counted once. V and J are TRBV28 and TRBJ1-1; TRBD1 agrees at 8 bases. The CDR3 is made up of 15 amino acids. Losses at the gene ends were 5 bases for V and 5 bases for J; bases not matched to a gene: 10. The germline V gene has CDR1 MDHEN and CDR2 SYDVKM. The CDR3 spells CASSPRTGITTEAFF. The DNA of the CDR3 is TGTGCCAGCAGTCCAAGGACAGGGATAACAACTGAAGCTTTCTTT.

The chain is built from TRBV14 and TRBJ2-2, with 7 bases matching TRBD2. The CDR3 covers 15 residues. The ends lost 7 bases at V and 0 bases at J; junction bases unmatched: 5. Germline V gene sequence: CDR1 SGHDN, CDR2 FVKESK. The CDR3 nucleotides are TGTGCCAGCAATACCGGGACTACGAACACCGGGGAGCTGTTTTTT. Protein: CASNTGTTNTGELFF.

The genes are TRBV24-1 and TRBJ1-1; 10 positions agree with TRBD1. The junction had 11 bases not matched to a gene; V was cut back by 9 bases and J by 5 bases. Germline assignment: CDR1 KGHDR and CDR2 SFDVKD. This CDR3 spans 15 amino acids. This CDR3 is CATQGVGTGDTEAFF. The DNA for the CDR3 is TGTGCCACCCAAGGAGTCGGGACAGGGGATACTGAAGCTTTCTTT.

In this sample, this clone turned up a few times. The V gene is TRBV2, the J gene TRBJ1-5; TRBD1 matches at 9 bases. V shed 10 bases, J shed 7 bases, and the junction held 5 bases outside the gene matches. The CDR3 is made up of 12 amino acids. CDR1 and CDR2 from the germline V gene are SNHLY and FYNNEI. CDR3 in DNA: TGTGCCAACCGGACAGGGGACCAGCCCCAGCATTTT. As protein: CANRTGDQPQHF.

The chain uses TRBV4-1 and TRBJ2-4, with D uncertain. The CDR3 is 14 residues long. Between the trimmed V and J ends, which lost 0 bases and 6 bases, there was a span of 9 bases. Germline CDR1 and CDR2: MGHRA and YSYEKL. The CDR3 reads CASSQEMGRNIQYF. CDR3 coding DNA: TGCGCCAGCAGCCAAGAGATGGGCAGAAACATTCAGTACTTC.

V gene TRBV6-2 or TRBV6-3 combines with J gene TRBJ2-1, with 9 nucleotides matching TRBD2. The CDR3 spans 13 residues. Trimming removed 4 bases from V and 6 bases from J; junction bases left unmatched: 1. Germline V gene sequence: CDR1 MNHEY, CDR2 SVGEGT. CDR3 region: CASSWGLANEQFF. The CDR3, as DNA: TGTGCCAGCAGTTGGGGACTAGCCAATGAGCAGTTCTTC.

The rearrangement uses TRBV5-5 and TRBJ2-7; D is possibly TRBD2 (6 bases). Trimming cost V 3 bases and J 3 bases, with 13 bases left between them. The CDR3 sequence is 14 residues long. The germline CDR1 and CDR2 sequences are SGHKS and YYEKEE (reference sequence). The CDR3 coding sequence is TGTGCCAGCAGCTACGGGGGATCCGGCTACGAGCAGTACTTC. It translates to CASSYGGSGYEQYF.

The rearrangement links TRBV3-1 (or the pseudogene TRBV3-2) to TRBJ2-7; TRBD1 might be the D (5 bases). In germline, CDR1 is LGHDT, CDR2 YNNKEL (reference sequence). This CDR3 has 12 amino acids. The V gene lost 1 base and the J gene lost 12 bases, with 13 bases spanning the gap. The CDR3 DNA reads TGTGCCAGCAGCCAAGGCTCTCTAGGGGCGTACTTC. Protein sequence: CASSQGSLGAYF.

This clone has just one count. The chain uses TRBV19 and TRBJ1-5; possibly TRBD1 for D (5 bases). The CDR3 runs 16 residues. V lost 6 bases and J 1 base, leaving 16 bases between the germline ends. Germline V gene sequence: CDR1 LNHDA, CDR2 SQIVND (reference sequence). The CDR3 DNA follows: TGTGCCAGTAGCGTAGAAGGGACTATAAGCAATCAGCCCCAGCATTTT. It translates to CASSVEGTISNQPQHF.